This T cell receptor (beta chain) derives from a study of metastatic and nonmetastatic thyroid tumors. No treatment of any kind had been given to any patient before thyroid surgery. TCRdb re-clonotyped the PCR reads through MiXCR. Of 5,400 or so clones in the sample, 30% to 45% were seen once. Study results and caveats: Reports indicated that malignant thyroid tumors showed significantly higher TCR beta diversity than benign nodules did, in blood and tumor.

This CDR3 region has 15 residues. The germline V gene encodes CDR1 SGHRS and CDR2 YFSETQ. The V gene lost 1 base and the J gene lost 7 bases, with 15 bases spanning the gap. This clone ranks as large. Antigen specificity is unknown. This CDR3 is also generated by other DNA sequences in the sample. Sequencing was performed on adjacent normal tissue. The receptor's source is a female donor with papillary thyroid cancer or a benign thyroid nodule (not recorded which). Some clones in this sample may be carry-over from other donors' samples. The chain has TRBV5-1 and TRBJ2-1; D call uncertain. CDR3 sequence (DNA): TGCGCCAGCAGCTTGACGTCAGTCGCCGATAATGAGCAGTTCTTC. It yields the protein CASSLTSVADNEQFF.